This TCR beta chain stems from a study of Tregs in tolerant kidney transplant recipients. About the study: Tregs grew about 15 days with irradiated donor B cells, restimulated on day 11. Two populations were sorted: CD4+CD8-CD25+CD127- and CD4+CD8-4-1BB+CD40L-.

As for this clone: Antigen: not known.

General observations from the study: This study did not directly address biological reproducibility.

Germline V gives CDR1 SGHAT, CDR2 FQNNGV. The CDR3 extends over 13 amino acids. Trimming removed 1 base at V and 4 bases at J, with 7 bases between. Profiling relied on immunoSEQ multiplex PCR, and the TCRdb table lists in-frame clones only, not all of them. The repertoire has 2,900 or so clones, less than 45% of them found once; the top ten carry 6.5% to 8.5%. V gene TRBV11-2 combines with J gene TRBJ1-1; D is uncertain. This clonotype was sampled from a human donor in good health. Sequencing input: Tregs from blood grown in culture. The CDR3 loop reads CASSLGPLTEAFF. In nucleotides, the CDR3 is TGTGCCAGCAGCTTAGGTCCCCTCACTGAAGCTTTCTTT.